The rows below give T cell receptor beta chains drawn from one sample of a study of OX40 agonist ivuxolimab in advanced cancers. Method: immunoSEQ multiplex PCR; TCRdb's copy keeps in-frame clones and lacks some. The profile shows approximately 82,000 clones, 84% of them singletons. The sequencing here drew on CD4+ or CD8+ T cells sorted from blood, taken in a trial of the OX40 agonist ivuxolimab. The origin of the receptors is an adult with an advanced solid tumor such as melanoma, head and neck, liver or kidney cancer. Each CDR3 is given with its conserved first and last residue. A D gene is named only where the DNA matches it firmly. Rows give clone size only sometimes, using once, few, many, or a class for an expanded clone.

D	V	J	size	CDR3	DNA
NA	TRBV2	TRBJ1-6	once	CASRGGDHSYNSPLHF	TGTGCCAGCCGGGGGGGGGACCACTCCTATAATTCACCCCTCCACTTT
NA	TRBV23-1	TRBJ2-3	NA	CASSQGTNYTQYF	TGCGCCAGCAGTCAAGGGACAAATTATACGCAGTATTTT
TRBD1	TRBV11-2	TRBJ2-1	NA	CASSFTRDSRSYNEQFF	TGTGCCAGCAGCTTTACGAGGGACAGTCGATCCTACAATGAGCAGTTCTTC
TRBD2	TRBV30	TRBJ2-3	once	CAWILAGVPTSTDTQYF	TGTGCCTGGATACTCGCGGGGGTTCCCACTAGCACAGATACGCAGTATTTT
NA	TRBV9	TRBJ1-2	NA	CASSVGRGGNYGYTF	TGTGCCAGCAGCGTAGGTAGGGGGGGAAACTATGGCTACACCTTC
TRBD1	TRBV7-2	TRBJ2-3	NA	CASSFGQDVSTDTQYF	TGTGCCAGCAGCTTCGGACAGGATGTAAGCACAGATACGCAGTATTTT
NA	TRBV6-5	TRBJ1-2	NA	CASSYSSGGYTF	TGTGCCAGCAGTTACTCGAGTGGGGGCTACACCTTC
NA	TRBV2	TRBJ1-2	few	CASSGRGREAGYTF	TGTGCCAGCAGTGGAAGGGGAAGGGAGGCTGGCTACACCTTC
NA	TRBV2	TRBJ2-3	NA	CASSASADTQYF	TGTGCCAGCAGTGCTAGCGCAGATACGCAGTATTTT
TRBD2	TRBV10-3	TRBJ2-6	NA	CAIRRGLAATSSGANVLTF	TGTGCCATCAGGAGGGGACTAGCGGCGACGAGCTCTGGGGCCAACGTCCTGACTTTC
TRBD2	TRBV30	TRBJ2-3	NA	CAWSGILAGGRTDTQYF	TGTGCCTGGAGTGGGATACTAGCGGGGGGTCGCACAGATACGCAGTATTTT
NA	TRBV5-6	TRBJ2-5	NA	CASSLGQQETQYF	TGTGCCAGCAGCTTAGGACAGCAAGAGACCCAGTACTTC
TRBD2	TRBV5-1	TRBJ2-1	NA	CASSWGLAGGGNEQFF	TGCGCCAGCAGCTGGGGACTAGCGGGAGGAGGAAATGAGCAGTTCTTC
NA	TRBV28	TRBJ2-1	NA	CASSGSTPTYNEQFF	TGTGCCAGCAGTGGATCTACTCCTACCTACAATGAGCAGTTCTTC
TRBD1	TRBV11-2	TRBJ2-1	NA	CAGSLDLAGGDEQFF	TGTGCCGGCAGCTTAGATCTGGCAGGGGGCGATGAGCAGTTCTTC
NA	TRBV7-2	TRBJ2-5	NA	CASSSPRTAKETQYF	TGTGCCAGCAGCTCACCTCGGACAGCTAAAGAGACCCAGTACTTC
TRBD1	TRBV5-1	TRBJ1-1	NA	CASSSGQENTEAFF	TGCGCCAGCAGCTCGGGACAGGAAAACACTGAAGCTTTCTTT
TRBD2	TRBV5-1	TRBJ2-7	NA	CASSRAGGTYEQYF	TGCGCCAGCAGCCGAGCGGGGGGAACCTACGAGCAGTACTTC
NA	TRBV6-5	TRBJ2-5	NA	CASSPAGGKTQYF	TGTGCCAGCAGCCCGGCAGGCGGCAAGACCCAGTACTTC
TRBD1	TRBV30	TRBJ2-5	few	CAWSAGTGGFGETQYF	TGTGCCTGGAGTGCTGGGACAGGGGGCTTTGGGGAGACCCAGTACTTC
NA	TRBV5-4	TRBJ2-2	NA	CASRGGNTGELFF	TGTGCCAGCAGGGGAGGGAACACCGGGGAGCTGTTTTTT
TRBD2	TRBV19	TRBJ2-7	NA	CASSIRGNLAGAYEQYF	TGTGCCAGTAGTATACGAGGTAACCTAGCGGGAGCGTACGAGCAGTACTTC
NA	TRBV7-2	TRBJ2-3	NA	CASSLAAGSRADTQYF	TGTGCCAGCAGCTTAGCGGCGGGGTCCCGGGCAGATACGCAGTATTTT
NA	TRBV10-3	TRBJ2-3	NA	CAISFGGGQDTQYF	TGTGCCATCAGTTTCGGAGGGGGGCAAGATACGCAGTATTTT
NA	TRBV5-1	TRBJ1-5	NA	CASSPSGPNQPQHF	TGCGCCAGCAGCCCCAGTGGGCCAAATCAGCCCCAGCATTTT
NA	TRBV21-1	TRBJ2-3	NA	CASSNMQSLIPQYF	TGTGCCAGCAGCAACATGCAGTCTCTGATCCCGCAGTATTTT
NA	TRBV10-3	TRBJ1-3	NA	CAISEPPGSSGNTIYF	TGTGCCATCAGTGAGCCTCCAGGGAGCTCTGGAAACACCATATATTTT
NA	TRBV5-4	TRBJ2-6	NA	CASSWGLGDSGANVLTF	TGTGCCAGCAGCTGGGGACTTGGGGATTCTGGGGCCAACGTCCTGACTTTC
NA	TRBV12-2	TRBJ1-1	few	CASRLMSGTGPPLMNTEAFF	TGTGCAAGTCGCTTAATGTCAGGGACAGGGCCTCCGCTGATGAACACTGAAGCTTTCTTT
NA	TRBV5-4	TRBJ1-1	NA	CASSFERGVGEAFF	TGTGCCAGCAGCTTCGAGAGGGGGGTGGGTGAAGCTTTCTTT
TRBD1	TRBV7-2	TRBJ2-3	NA	CASSLKAGTEHTQYF	TGTGCCAGCAGCTTGAAAGCCGGGACAGAGCATACGCAGTATTTT
TRBD1	TRBV7-2	TRBJ2-3	NA	CASSQGTGTDTQYF	TGTGCCAGCAGCCAAGGGACAGGCACAGATACGCAGTATTTT
TRBD2	TRBV9	TRBJ2-3	NA	CASSPRTSGSDTQYF	TGTGCCAGCAGCCCTCGGACTAGCGGGAGTGATACGCAGTATTTT
NA	TRBV7-8	TRBJ1-4	NA	CASSTGATGEKLFF	TGTGCCAGCAGCACGGGGGCGACGGGTGAAAAACTGTTTTTT
NA	TRBV14	TRBJ1-6	NA	CASSQETGTNSPLHF	TGTGCCAGCAGCCAAGAAACAGGAACCAATTCACCCCTCCACTTT
TRBD2	TRBV4-2	TRBJ2-2	NA	CASSQALTSGSGYTGELFF	TGTGCCAGCAGCCAAGCCCTGACTAGCGGGAGCGGGTACACCGGGGAGCTGTTTTTT
TRBD1	TRBV29-1	TRBJ1-2	once	CSVGGRGQGDYGYTF	TGCAGCGTTGGGGGACGGGGACAGGGGGACTATGGCTACACCTTC
NA	TRBV28	TRBJ2-3	NA	CASSLWQDTDTQYF	TGTGCCAGCAGTTTATGGCAGGACACAGATACGCAGTATTTT
NA	TRBV5-1	TRBJ1-4	once	CASSLLGEKLFF	TGCGCCAGCAGCCTTCTAGGGGAAAAACTGTTTTTT
NA	TRBV5-6	TRBJ1-1	NA	CASSRDVNTEAFF	TGTGCCAGCAGTAGGGACGTGAACACTGAAGCTTTCTTT
TRBD1	TRBV5-6	TRBJ1-2	NA	CASSPTGGVRIYTF	TGTGCCAGCAGCCCGACAGGGGGCGTTAGGATCTACACCTTC
NA	TRBV11-2	TRBJ2-2	NA	CASSRGQENTGELFF	TGTGCCAGCAGCAGGGGACAAGAAAACACCGGGGAGCTGTTTTTT